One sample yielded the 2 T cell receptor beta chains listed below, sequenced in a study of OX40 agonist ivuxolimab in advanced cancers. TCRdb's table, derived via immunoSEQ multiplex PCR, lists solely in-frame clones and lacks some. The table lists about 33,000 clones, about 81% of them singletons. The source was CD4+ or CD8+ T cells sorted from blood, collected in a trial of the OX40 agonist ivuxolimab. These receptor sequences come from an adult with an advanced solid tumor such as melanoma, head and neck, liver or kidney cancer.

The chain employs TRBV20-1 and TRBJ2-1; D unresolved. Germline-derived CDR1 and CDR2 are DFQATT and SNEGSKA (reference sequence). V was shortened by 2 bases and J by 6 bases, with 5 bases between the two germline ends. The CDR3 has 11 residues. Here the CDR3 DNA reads TGCAGTGCTAGACGGGTCAATGAGCAGTTCTTC. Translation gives CSARRVNEQFF.

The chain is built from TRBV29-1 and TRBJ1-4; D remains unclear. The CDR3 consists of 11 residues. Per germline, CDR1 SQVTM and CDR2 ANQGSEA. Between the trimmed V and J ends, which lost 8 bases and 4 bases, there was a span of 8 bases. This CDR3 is CSIYLNEKLFF. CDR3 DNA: TGCAGCATTTACCTTAATGAAAAACTGTTTTTT. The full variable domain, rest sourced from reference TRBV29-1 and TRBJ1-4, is SAVISQKPSRDICQRGTSLTIQCQVDSQVTMMFWYRQQPGQSLTLIATANQGSEATYESGFVIDKFPISRPNLTFSTLTVSNMSPEDSSIYLCSIYLNEKLFFGSGTQLSVL.